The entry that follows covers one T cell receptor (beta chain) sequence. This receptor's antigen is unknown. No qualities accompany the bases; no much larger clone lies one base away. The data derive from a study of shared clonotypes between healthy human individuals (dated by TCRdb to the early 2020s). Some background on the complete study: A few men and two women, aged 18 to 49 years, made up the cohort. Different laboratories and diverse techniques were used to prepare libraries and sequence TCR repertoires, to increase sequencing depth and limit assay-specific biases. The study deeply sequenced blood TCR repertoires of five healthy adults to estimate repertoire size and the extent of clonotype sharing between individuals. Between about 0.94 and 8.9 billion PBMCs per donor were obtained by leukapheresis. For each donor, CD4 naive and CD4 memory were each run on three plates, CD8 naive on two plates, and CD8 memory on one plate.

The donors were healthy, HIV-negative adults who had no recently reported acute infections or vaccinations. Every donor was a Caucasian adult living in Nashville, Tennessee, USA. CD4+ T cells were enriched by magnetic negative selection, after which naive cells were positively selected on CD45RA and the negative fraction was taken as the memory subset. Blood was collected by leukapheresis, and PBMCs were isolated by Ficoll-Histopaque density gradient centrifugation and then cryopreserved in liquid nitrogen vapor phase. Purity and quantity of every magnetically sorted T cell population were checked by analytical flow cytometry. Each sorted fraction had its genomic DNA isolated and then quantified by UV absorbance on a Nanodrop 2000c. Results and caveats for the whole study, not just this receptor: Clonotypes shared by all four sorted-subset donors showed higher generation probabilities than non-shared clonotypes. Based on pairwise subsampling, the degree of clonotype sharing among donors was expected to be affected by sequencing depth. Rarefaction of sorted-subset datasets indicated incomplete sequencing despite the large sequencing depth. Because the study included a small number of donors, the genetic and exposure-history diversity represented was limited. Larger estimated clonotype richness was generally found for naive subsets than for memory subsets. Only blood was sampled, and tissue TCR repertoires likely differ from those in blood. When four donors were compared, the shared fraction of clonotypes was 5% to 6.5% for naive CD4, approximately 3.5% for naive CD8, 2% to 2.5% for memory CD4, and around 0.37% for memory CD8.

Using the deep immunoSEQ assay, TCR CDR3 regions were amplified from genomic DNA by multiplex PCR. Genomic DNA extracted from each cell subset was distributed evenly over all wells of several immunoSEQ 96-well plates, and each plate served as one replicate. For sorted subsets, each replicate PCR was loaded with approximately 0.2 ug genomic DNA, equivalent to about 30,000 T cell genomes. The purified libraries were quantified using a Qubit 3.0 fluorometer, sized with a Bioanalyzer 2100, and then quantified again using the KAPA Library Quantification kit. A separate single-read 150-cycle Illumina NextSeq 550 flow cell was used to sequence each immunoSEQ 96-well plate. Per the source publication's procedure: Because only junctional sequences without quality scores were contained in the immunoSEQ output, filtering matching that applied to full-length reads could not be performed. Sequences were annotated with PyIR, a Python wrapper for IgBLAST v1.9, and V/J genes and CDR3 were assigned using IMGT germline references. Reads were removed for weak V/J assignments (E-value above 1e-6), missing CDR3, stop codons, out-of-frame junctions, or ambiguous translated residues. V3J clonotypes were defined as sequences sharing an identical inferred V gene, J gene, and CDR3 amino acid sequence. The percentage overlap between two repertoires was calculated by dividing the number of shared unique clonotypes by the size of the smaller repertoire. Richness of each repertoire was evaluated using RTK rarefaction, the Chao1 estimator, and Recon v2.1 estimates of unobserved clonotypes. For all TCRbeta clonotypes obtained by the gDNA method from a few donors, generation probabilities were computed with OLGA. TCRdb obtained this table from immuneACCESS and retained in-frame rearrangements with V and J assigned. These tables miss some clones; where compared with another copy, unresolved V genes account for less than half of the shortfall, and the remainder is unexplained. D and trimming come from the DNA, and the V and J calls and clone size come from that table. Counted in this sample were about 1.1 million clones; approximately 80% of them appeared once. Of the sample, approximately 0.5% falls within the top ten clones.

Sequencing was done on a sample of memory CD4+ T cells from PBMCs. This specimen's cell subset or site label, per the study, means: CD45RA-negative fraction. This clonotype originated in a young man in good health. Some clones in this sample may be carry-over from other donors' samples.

The sequence in DNA is TGCGCCAGCAGCCAAGGCACTTGGACCGTGAAGACCCAGTACTTC. It is translated as CASSQGTWTVKTQYF. Rearrangement joined TRBV4-3 to TRBJ2-5, with the identity of the D gene unclear. CDR1 and CDR2 were assigned from the germline V gene as LGHNA and YSLEER. At the junction V is shortened by 1 base and J by 6 bases, with 15 bases in between. The CDR3 numbers 15 residues from cysteine through phenylalanine. Only CDR3 DNA is held: 45 bases, read in frame from base 1.